Reported below is one T cell receptor (beta chain). Germline V CDR1 and CDR2: MNHEY, SVGAGI. The CDR3 totals 15 residues. Trimming cost V 7 bases and J 4 bases, with 20 bases left between them. The sample belongs to a study of blood T cell repertoires in COVID-19. TCRdb's table, derived via immunoSEQ multiplex PCR, lists solely in-frame clones and lacks some. The sample has some 80,000 clones; about 85% are singletons. The chain recombines TRBV6-5 with TRBJ2-7; the D gene is possibly TRBD1 (6 bases). Sample: peripheral blood. This TCR was recovered from a man aged 55 to 70 with COVID-19, enrolled during active disease. CDR3 sequence reads: CASIPRGGERYEQYF. The CDR3 coding sequence is TGTGCCAGCATCCCCAGAGGGGGTGAAAGGTACGAGCAGTACTTC.